This T cell receptor (beta chain) was sequenced for a study of cytomegalovirus exposure and HLA in healthy donors. Germline-derived CDR1 and CDR2 are MNHEY and SVGAGI. The CDR3 runs to 14 residues. Researchers ran the PCR with 60 Vbeta and 13 Jbeta primers. Assay used: immunoSEQ multiplex PCR; TCRdb lists only in-frame clones, some missing. The sample records 120,000 or so clones, around 86% being singletons. The specimen was PBMCs. This clonotype was sampled from a man aged 35 to 55 in good health and CMV-seronegative. J is TRBJ2-5 and V is TRBV6-5, with 9 bases aligning to TRBD1. In nucleotides, the CDR3 is TGTGCAGCCGCCCGGGACAGGGTGTTAGAGACCCAGTACTTC. Its translation: CAAARDRVLETQYF.